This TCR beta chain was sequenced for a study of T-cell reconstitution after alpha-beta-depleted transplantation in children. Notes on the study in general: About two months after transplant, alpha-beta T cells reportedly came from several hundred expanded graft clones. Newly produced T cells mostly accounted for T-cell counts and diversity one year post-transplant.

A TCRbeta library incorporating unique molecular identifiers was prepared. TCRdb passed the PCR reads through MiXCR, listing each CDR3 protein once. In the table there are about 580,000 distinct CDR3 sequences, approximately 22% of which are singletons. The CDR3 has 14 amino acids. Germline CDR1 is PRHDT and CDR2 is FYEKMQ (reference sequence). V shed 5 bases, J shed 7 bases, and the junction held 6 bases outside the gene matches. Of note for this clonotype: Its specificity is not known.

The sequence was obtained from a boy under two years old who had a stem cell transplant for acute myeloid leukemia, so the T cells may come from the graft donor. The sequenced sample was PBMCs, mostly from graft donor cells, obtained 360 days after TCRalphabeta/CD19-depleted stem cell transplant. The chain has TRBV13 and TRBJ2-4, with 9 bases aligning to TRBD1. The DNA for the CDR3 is TGTGCCAGCAGCCCGGGACAGGGCAGGAACATTCAGTACTTC. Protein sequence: CASSPGQGRNIQYF.